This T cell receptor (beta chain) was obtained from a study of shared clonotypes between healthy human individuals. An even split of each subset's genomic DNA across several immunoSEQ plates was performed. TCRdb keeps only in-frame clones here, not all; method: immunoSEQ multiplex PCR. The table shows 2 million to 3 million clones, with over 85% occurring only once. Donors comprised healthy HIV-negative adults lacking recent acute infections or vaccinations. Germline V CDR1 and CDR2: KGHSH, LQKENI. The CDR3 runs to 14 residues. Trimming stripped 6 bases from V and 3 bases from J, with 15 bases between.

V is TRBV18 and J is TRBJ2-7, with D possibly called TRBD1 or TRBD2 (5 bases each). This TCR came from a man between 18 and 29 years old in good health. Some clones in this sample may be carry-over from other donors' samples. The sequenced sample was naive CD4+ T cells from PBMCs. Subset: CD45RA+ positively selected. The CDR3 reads CASSSGTTNYEQYF. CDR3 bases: TGTGCCAGCTCCTCCGGGACGACAAACTACGAGCAGTACTTC.